These 27 T cell receptor beta chains came from one sample sequenced in a study of blood T cell repertoires in COVID-19. TCRdb's table, derived via immunoSEQ multiplex PCR, lists solely in-frame clones and lacks some. Here the sample spans around 46,000 clones, approximately 80% being singletons. Source material: peripheral blood. The source is a human donor with active or convalescent COVID-19. The donor label of this sample is uncertain.

The chain carries TRBV9 and TRBJ2-3; a possible D gene is TRBD2 (7 bases). The ends were cut back, 4 bases at V and 6 bases at J, with 21 bases in the middle. CDR3 length equals 16 residues. Germline loops: CDR1 SGDLS, CDR2 YYNGEE. CDR3 loop: CASSPGGGGSGDTQYF. In DNA, the CDR3 is TGTGCCAGCAGCCCCGGAGGGGGAGGGTCGGGGGATACGCAGTATTTT. Filled out from reference TRBV9 and TRBJ2-3, the complete variable domain reads DSGVTQTPKHLITATGQRVTLRCSPRSGDLSVYWYQQSLDQGLQFLIQYYNGEERAKGNILERFSAQQFPDLHSELNLSSLELGDSALYFCASSPGGGGSGDTQYFGPGTRLTVL.

This clone was recorded only once. The chain links TRBV6-2 or TRBV6-3 to TRBJ1-5; weak D call: TRBD1 (6 bases). The germline V gene has CDR1 MNHEY and CDR2 SVGEGT. The CDR3 runs 16 residues. The V and J ends lost 0 bases and 2 bases respectively, with 11 bases between them. The CDR3 nucleotides read TGTGCCAGCAGTTACTCGATGGCAGGGGGCAATCAGCCCCAGCATTTT. It translates to CASSYSMAGGNQPQHF.

This clone was detected only once. The CDR3: CASSESLDTQYF. Written as DNA, the CDR3 is TGTGCCAGCAGTGAATCCCTCGATACGCAGTATTTT. The chain links TRBV6-1 to TRBJ2-3; D is uncertain. The CDR3 has 12 residues. Germline CDR1 and CDR2: MNHNS and SASEGT. The V end lost 2 bases, the J end lost 6 bases, and 6 bases lay between the germline ends.

This clone occurred a few times. This chain uses TRBV28 with TRBJ1-2, with TRBD1 identical over 9 bases. CDR3 length equals 16 residues. Germline assignment: CDR1 MDHEN and CDR2 SYDVKM. V trimming: 5 bases; J trimming: 0 bases; junction bases outside the gene matches: 7. The CDR3: CASSVPGTGTNYGYTF. The DNA for the CDR3 is TGTGCCAGCAGTGTTCCCGGGACAGGGACTAACTATGGCTACACCTTC.

The chain links TRBV28 to TRBJ1-5; 8 bases match TRBD1. Germline V CDR1 and CDR2: MDHEN, SYDVKM. CDR3 length: 15 residues. The junction had 6 bases not matched to a gene; V was cut back by 3 bases and J by 5 bases. The CDR3 DNA sequence: TGTGCCAGCAGTTTCTTCGGGACAGGAGATCAGCCCCAGCATTTT. Translated: CASSFFGTGDQPQHF. The entire variable domain, with the rest obtained from reference TRBV28 and TRBJ1-5, is as follows: DVKVTQSSRYLVKRTGEKVFLECVQDMDHENMFWYRQDPGLGLRLIYFSYDVKMKEKGDIPEGYSVSREKKERFSLILESASTNQTSMYLCASSFFGTGDQPQHFGDGTRLSIL.

The chain recombines TRBV9 with TRBJ2-7; perhaps TRBD1 as D (6 bases). Germline CDR1 and CDR2: SGDLS and YYNGEE. The CDR3 has 15 amino acids. V was clipped by 0 bases and J by 2 bases, with 12 bases between them. The CDR3 nucleotides read TGTGCCAGCAGCGTAGCACAGGGACCCCCCTACGAGCAGTACTTC. Encoded protein: CASSVAQGPPYEQYF. Drawing the rest from reference TRBV9 and TRBJ2-7, the complete variable domain is DSGVTQTPKHLITATGQRVTLRCSPRSGDLSVYWYQQSLDQGLQFLIQYYNGEERAKGNILERFSAQQFPDLHSELNLSSLELGDSALYFCASSVAQGPPYEQYFGPGTRLTVT.

The chain carries TRBV7-2 and TRBJ2-4; 8 positions agree with TRBD2. The V gene end was trimmed by 7 bases and the J gene end by 7 bases; junction bases not matched to a gene: 21. Germline V gene data show CDR1 as SGHTA and CDR2 as FQGNSA. CDR3 length equals 18 residues. The CDR3 region has the DNA TGTGCCAGCACACCCCTTAGCGGGAAAGTGTTAGAGGGGAACATTCAGTACTTC. Translated: CASTPLSGKVLEGNIQYF.

The gene calls are TRBV11-2 and TRBJ2-7, with 8 bases fitting TRBD2. The CDR3 covers 12 residues. Germline CDR1 is SGHAT and CDR2 is FQNNGV. J was trimmed by 12 bases and V by 5 bases; bases with no gene match: 9. CDR3 nucleotides: TGTGCCAGCAGCCCGGGGGGGGCCGGTTGGTACTTC. It codes for CASSPGGAGWYF.

This chain joins TRBV24-1 and TRBJ2-5; D possibly corresponds to TRBD1 (5 bases). The germline V gene encodes CDR1 KGHDR and CDR2 SFDVKD. The CDR3 extends over 13 amino acids. Trimming cost V 9 bases and J 5 bases, with 15 bases left between them. In nucleotides, the CDR3 is TGTGCCACCCCCCGCAGACAGTGGGAGACCCAGTACTTC. It is translated as CATPRRQWETQYF.

V and J are TRBV9 and TRBJ1-6; D is unclear. Trimming cost V 3 bases and J 10 bases, with 17 bases left between them. Germline V gives CDR1 SGDLS, CDR2 YYNGEE. The CDR3 extends over 15 amino acids. DNA of the CDR3: TGTGCCAGCAGCGCCGGAGGACTTCACTCGTCACCCCTCCACTTT. Translated: CASSAGGLHSSPLHF.

The chain couples TRBV3-1 (or the pseudogene TRBV3-2) to TRBJ1-2; D remains unclear. V dropped 4 bases and J dropped 4 bases, with 13 bases sitting between them. The CDR3 is 14 amino acids. CDR1 LGHDT and CDR2 YNNKEL come from the germline V gene (reference sequence). The CDR3 nucleotides read TGTGCCAGCAGCCTCTCGGCAGGACTCTATGGCTACACCTTC. Amino acids: CASSLSAGLYGYTF.

This chain connects TRBV19 to TRBJ2-7; 11 bases align to TRBD1. Trimming took 5 bases from V and 3 from J; bases not matched to a gene: 9. CDR1 LNHDA and CDR2 SQIVND come from the germline V gene (reference sequence). The CDR3 has 16 residues. Here the CDR3 DNA reads TGTGCCAGTAGTGCACGGACAGGGGGCAAGAGCTACGAGCAGTACTTC. Its translation: CASSARTGGKSYEQYF.

This chain connects TRBV10-3 to TRBJ1-2; D is perhaps TRBD1 (6 bases). The CDR3 is 14 residues long. Trimming stripped 7 bases from V and 3 bases from J, with 15 bases between. Germline CDR1 and CDR2: ENHRY and SYGVKD. The CDR3 sequence is CAIKSAGDDYGYTF. Here the CDR3 DNA reads TGTGCCATCAAGTCGGCAGGGGACGACTATGGCTACACCTTC.

This clone has only a few counts. This chain uses TRBV19 with TRBJ2-7, with TRBD1 matching 7 bases. The junction had 6 bases not matched to a gene; V was cut back by 1 base and J by 6 bases. There are 14 residues in the CDR3. Per germline, CDR1 LNHDA and CDR2 SQIVND (reference sequence). The CDR3 region has the DNA TGTGCCAGTAGTATAGGACAGGGTTCAGCCGAGCAGTACTTC. Translation: CASSIGQGSAEQYF.

The chain is built from TRBV6-5 and TRBJ1-6, with 9 positions matching TRBD1. The CDR3 is 15 residues long. CDR1 is MNHEY, CDR2 SVGAGI, per germline. Trimming took 4 bases from V and 5 from J; bases not matched to a gene: 3. CDR3 in amino acids: CASSSRDRDNSPLHF. The CDR3 DNA reads as TGTGCCAGCAGTTCCCGGGACAGGGATAATTCACCCCTCCACTTT.

V gene TRBV5-8 combines with J gene TRBJ1-1; the D is unclear. Trimming stripped 0 bases from V and 1 base from J, with 10 bases between. The germline CDR1 and CDR2 sequences are SGHTS and YDEGEE. The CDR3 has 15 amino acids. CDR3 loop: CASSLGRRGNTEAFF. CDR3 DNA: TGTGCCAGCAGCTTGGGACGGCGCGGGAACACTGAAGCTTTCTTT.

The genes are TRBV5-1 and TRBJ2-7, with D unclear. The V end lost 2 bases, the J end lost 7 bases, and 13 bases lay between the germline ends. This CDR3 region has 13 residues. CDR1 SGHRS and CDR2 YFSETQ come from the germline V gene. The CDR3 DNA reads as TGCGCCAGCAGCTTTGAGGTCCTAAGGGAGCAGTACTTC. Residues: CASSFEVLREQYF.

This clone is termed medium-sized. This rearrangement joins TRBV30 to TRBJ2-7; 7 bases agree with TRBD1. The CDR3 runs 15 residues. V trimming: 0 bases; J trimming: 3 bases; junction bases outside the gene matches: 8. Germline V gene sequence: CDR1 GTSNPN, CDR2 SVGIG (reference sequence). The CDR3 protein is CAWSVAVDRYYEQYF. In nucleotides, the CDR3 is TGTGCCTGGAGTGTCGCGGTGGACAGGTACTACGAGCAGTACTTC.

This sequence joins TRBV7-9 and TRBJ2-7, with 7 bases fitting TRBD2. This CDR3 is 13 amino acids long. V lost 1 base to trimming and J lost 3 bases; unmatched junction nucleotides: 0. Germline values: CDR1 SEHNR, CDR2 FQNEAQ (reference sequence). The CDR3 bases are TGTGCCAGCAGCTTAGGGGACTACTACGAGCAGTACTTC. This gives the protein CASSLGDYYEQYF.

The gene calls are TRBV10-3 and TRBJ1-2, with D hard to call. Trimming removed 2 bases at V and 0 bases at J, with 10 bases between. The germline gives CDR1 ENHRY, CDR2 SYGVKD. The CDR3 consists of 15 residues. CDR3 sequence: CAISEQQQANYGYTF. In nucleotides, the CDR3 is TGTGCCATCAGTGAGCAACAGCAAGCTAACTATGGCTACACCTTC.

The chain combines TRBV7-9 with TRBJ1-2; D call uncertain. Trimming removed 2 bases from V and 6 bases from J, with 10 bases in between. The V gene's germline CDR1 is SEHNR and CDR2 FQNEAQ (reference sequence). This CDR3 region has 13 residues. The CDR3 spells CASSLPGINGYTF. Here the CDR3 DNA reads TGTGCCAGCAGCTTACCGGGGATCAATGGCTACACCTTC.

The chain uses TRBV5-5 and TRBJ2-5, with D perhaps TRBD2 (6 bases). This CDR3 contains 14 residues. Trimming took off 6 bases at V and 2 bases at J, with 14 bases between the two ends. Germline V gene data show CDR1 as SGHKS and CDR2 as YYEKEE (reference sequence). The CDR3 DNA follows: TGTGCCAGCACCCTTCTAGCGTTTCAAGAGACCCAGTACTTC. This codes for CASTLLAFQETQYF.

The chain carries TRBV5-6 and TRBJ2-3; a possible D gene is TRBD1 (5 bases). The CDR3 length is 12 residues. The V and J ends lost 5 bases and 7 bases respectively, with 11 bases between them. The germline gives CDR1 SGHDT, CDR2 YYEEEE. As DNA, the CDR3 is TGTGCCAGCAGGTCCAGGGTGTATACGCAGTATTTT. This codes for CASRSRVYTQYF.

This clone appeared a single time. The CDR3 spells CASSPRGRSYNEQFF. CDR3 nucleotides: TGTGCCAGCAGCCCCCGCGGGAGGTCCTACAATGAGCAGTTCTTC. V usage is TRBV7-9 and J usage is TRBJ2-1, with TRBD2 matching over 8 bases. In germline, CDR1 is SEHNR, CDR2 FQNEAQ (reference sequence). V trimming: 5 bases; J trimming: 1 base; junction bases outside the gene matches: 4. There are 15 residues in the CDR3.

This rearrangement joins TRBV7-6 to TRBJ1-1; the D gene is possibly TRBD1 (5 bases). The CDR3 totals 15 residues. CDR1 is SGHVS and CDR2 is FNYEAQ in the germline V gene. Trimming removed 4 bases at V and 3 bases at J, with 15 bases between. In DNA, the CDR3 is TGTGCCAGCAGCTCGCGGCCAGGGCCGGACACTGAAGCTTTCTTT. This codes for CASSSRPGPDTEAFF.

The chain couples TRBV27 to TRBJ1-1; no clear D. The V gene lost 6 bases and the J gene lost 8 bases, with 16 bases spanning the gap. This CDR3 spans 13 amino acids. CDR1 and CDR2 from the germline V gene are MNHEY and SMNVEV (reference sequence). The CDR3, as DNA: TGTGCCAGCAGCGCCGGCCCCGCCAGGGAAGCTTTCTTT. Translation gives CASSAGPAREAFF.

J is TRBJ1-6 and V is TRBV28; the D gene is possibly TRBD1 (5 bases). The CDR3 has 15 residues. Trimming shortened V by 1 base and J by 9 bases, and 13 bases separated the two germline ends. CDR1 and CDR2 from the germline V gene are MDHEN and SYDVKM. CDR3 nucleotide sequence: TGTGCCAGCAGTTTATTCGGCAGGGATGGTTCACCCCTCCACTTT. Residues: CASSLFGRDGSPLHF.